One T cell receptor (beta chain) is described in this entry. The antigen it binds to is not known. Base qualities are not at hand, and no much larger clone is one base apart. The record originates from a study of PD-1 blockade in classical Hodgkin lymphoma (TCRdb year 2020). Study-level background: Nivolumab dosing was 3 mg/kg intravenously every 2 weeks, continuing until either disease progression or unacceptable toxicity. A peripheral blood immune signature of response to PD-1 blockade in classical Hodgkin lymphoma was defined using TCR beta sequencing and CyTOF.

Genomic DNA was isolated using the Qiagen DNeasy kit from unsorted PBMCs as well as from negatively selected CD4+ and CD8+ fractions. Amplification of TCR beta CDR3 regions was done by immunoSEQ multiplex PCR with primers that anneal to V and J segments. A synthetic immune receptor repertoire was used to minimize amplification bias, and any residual bias was removed computationally once sequencing was done. The authors' analysis ran thus. Custom Python scripts were used to quantify repertoire diversity as the Shannon entropy index. The unsorted, CD4+ and CD8+ repertoires were each analyzed separately, with the exception of combined analyses, where CD4+ and CD8+ sequences were merged in silico. Clonal expansion was defined as at least a 2-fold frequency increase after treatment relative to C1D1, with a pseudocount of 0.5 for undetected baseline clones. Clones with 0 or 1 copy at C1D1 were classified as singleton clones, and clones with 2 or more copies were classified as non-singleton clones. Clones expanded in unsorted samples were annotated as CD4+, CD8+ or unknown by matching protein sequences in sorted samples from the same patient. Wilcoxon tests were applied to paired samples to test diversity changes from C1D1 to C4D1. TCRdb took over this immuneACCESS table, retaining in-frame rearrangements with V and J assigned. Such tables are incomplete; in checked studies, under half of the missing clones stem from an unresolved V gene, and the remainder is unexplained. From that table come the V and J calls and clone size; the DNA was used to work out D and trimming. For this sample the table gives thousands of clones, of which 87% were detected only once. Jointly, the top ten make up roughly 0.96% of the sample.

What the study reported, not specific to this receptor: A significant rise by C4D1 was seen in CD4+ but not CD8+ TCR diversity (p=0.0027 vs p=0.16), with the rise being most apparent in complete responders (p=0.02). Trial patients achieving complete response had baseline diversity similar to newly diagnosed patients, whereas partial responders and progressors had significantly lower diversity. The study covered only a single clinical trial cohort, and the causes of the repertoire differences, possibly disease activity or prior therapy, were still not defined. Lower diversity was seen in patients whose nivolumab began less than 1 year after ASCT, and these patients were left out of later analyses so that immune reconstitution would not confound the results. Baseline TCR diversity was reported to be lower in newly diagnosed patients than in healthy donors and to be lower still in relapsed/refractory patients.

At the junction V is shortened by 2 bases and J by 0 bases, with 12 bases in between. The CDR3, cysteine through phenylalanine, is 16 amino acids long. Only CDR3 DNA is held: 48 bases, read in frame from base 1. From the germline V gene, CDR1 is SGHRS and CDR2 is YFSETQ. The time point label for this specimen denotes: cycle 1 day 1 (C1D1), immediately before nivolumab initiation. Every trial patient had relapsed after autologous stem cell transplantation, and cohorts A, B and C differed in prior brentuximab vedotin exposure. Magnetic negative selection with a Miltenyi CD4+ T cell isolation kit was used to purify CD4+ T cells from thawed PBMCs. The trial cohort comprised 56 patients with relapsed/refractory classical Hodgkin lymphoma whose best overall responses were complete response, partial response or progressive disease. In the multi-cohort phase II CheckMate 205 trial, trial patients received single-agent nivolumab. Best overall response was determined by an independent review committee according to the 2007 International Working Group response criteria. PBMCs from the trial were collected at three points: immediately before nivolumab initiation (C1D1), and during therapy at cycle 2 day 1 and cycle 4 day 1. Peripheral blood was collected in 8 mL Vacutainer Cell Preparation Tubes, from which PBMCs were isolated by centrifugation and then cryopreserved. Purified CD4+ and CD8+ fractions were generated only in cases for which an additional PBMC sample was available. Magnetically labelled cells were depleted on LS columns in a quadroMACS separator, and the flow-through was collected as the purified fraction.

The input for sequencing was CD4+ T cells from blood, taken at baseline. Recombination linked TRBV5-1 to TRBJ1-3, with a weak D call of TRBD1 (6 bases match). The sequence was collected from a human donor with classical Hodgkin lymphoma. The nucleotide sequence is given as TGCGCCAGCAGCTTTGAGAGAGGGGGCTCTGGAAACACCATATATTTT. The resulting protein is CASSFERGGSGNTIYF.